The 5 T cell receptor beta chains below were found in one sample sequenced in a study of control samples from healthy donors and cancer patients. Generated by immunoSEQ multiplex PCR, the TCRdb table keeps only in-frame clones and is missing some. The table lists approximately 150,000 clones, 85% to 90% of them singletons. Source material: blood. Every receptor here comes from a man between 18 and 29 years old in good health.

The chain joins TRBV4-2 to TRBJ1-4, with 7 bases that match TRBD1. V lost 2 bases to trimming and J lost 0 bases; unmatched junction nucleotides: 3. The CDR3 runs 16 residues. Germline V gene sequence: CDR1 LGHNA, CDR2 YNFKEQ. As DNA, the CDR3 is TGTGCCAGCAGCCAACTCCAGGGGGCAACTAATGAAAAACTGTTTTTT. It specifies CASSQLQGATNEKLFF.

The V call is TRBV28, the J call TRBJ1-1; 9 bases align to TRBD1. V lost 6 bases to trimming and J lost 0 bases; unmatched junction nucleotides: 5. There are 15 residues in the CDR3. Germline V gives CDR1 MDHEN, CDR2 SYDVKM. CDR3 loop: CASRERDRVNTEAFF. The DNA for the CDR3 is TGTGCCAGCAGGGAACGGGACAGGGTGAACACTGAAGCTTTCTTT.

The rearrangement uses TRBV11-3 and TRBJ1-3; D remains unclear. The CDR3 consists of 19 residues. V lost 7 bases to trimming and J lost 0 bases, with 25 bases between them. From germline, CDR1 is SGHNT and CDR2 YENEEA. Written as DNA, the CDR3 is TGTGCCAGCACCCCGACCGACAAGGACCCCGTCAGCTCTGGAAACACCATATATTTT. This sequence encodes CASTPTDKDPVSSGNTIYF.

The chain combines TRBV29-1 with TRBJ2-5, with TRBD2 matching 8 bases. The germline CDR1 and CDR2 sequences are SQVTM and ANQGSEA. This CDR3 is 15 amino acids long. Germline trimming cut 2 bases from V and 3 bases from J; bases unmatched to any gene: 8. The CDR3 region has the DNA TGCAGCGTTGAAAAGCGGGGGTATTTAGAAGAGACCCAGTACTTC. This gives the protein CSVEKRGYLEETQYF.

The chain employs TRBV29-1 and TRBJ1-3; TRBD1 matches 9 bases. Per the germline V gene, CDR1 is SQVTM and CDR2 is ANQGSEA. The CDR3 extends over 14 amino acids. V was clipped by 5 bases and J by 7 bases; unmatched bases: 9. The CDR3 DNA is TGCAGCGTTACCCACAGGGGGCACGAGAACACCATATATTTT. It specifies CSVTHRGHENTIYF.